This entry is about one T cell receptor (beta chain). The CDR3 has 14 amino acids. Trimming removed 5 bases at V and 1 base at J, with 11 bases between. The germline V gene has CDR1 SGHTA and CDR2 FQGNSA. The sample belongs to a study of cytomegalovirus exposure and HLA in healthy donors. Overall study: Unique TCRs numbering roughly 85 million, obtained from HLA-typed donors, made up an early data release.

Researchers ran the PCR with 60 Vbeta and 13 Jbeta primers. The protocol was immunoSEQ multiplex PCR, while the TCRdb copy is restricted to in-frame clones and leaves out a portion. The sample lists 55,000 to 65,000 clones, 80% to 90% occurring once. The specimen was PBMCs. This chain joins TRBV7-2 and TRBJ1-1; weak D call: TRBD1 (5 bases). This clonotype was sampled from a man aged 25 to 40 in good health and CMV-seropositive. The chain's CDR3 is CASSTRQPNTEAFF. The CDR3 region has the DNA TGTGCCAGCAGCACCAGACAGCCGAACACTGAAGCTTTCTTT. The entire variable domain, with the rest obtained from reference TRBV7-2 and TRBJ1-1, is as follows: GAGVSQSPSNKVTEKGKDVELRCDPISGHTALYWYRQSLGQGLEFLIYFQGNSAPDKSGLPSDRFSAERTGGSVSTLTIQRTQQEDSAVYLCASSTRQPNTEAFFGQGTRLTVV.